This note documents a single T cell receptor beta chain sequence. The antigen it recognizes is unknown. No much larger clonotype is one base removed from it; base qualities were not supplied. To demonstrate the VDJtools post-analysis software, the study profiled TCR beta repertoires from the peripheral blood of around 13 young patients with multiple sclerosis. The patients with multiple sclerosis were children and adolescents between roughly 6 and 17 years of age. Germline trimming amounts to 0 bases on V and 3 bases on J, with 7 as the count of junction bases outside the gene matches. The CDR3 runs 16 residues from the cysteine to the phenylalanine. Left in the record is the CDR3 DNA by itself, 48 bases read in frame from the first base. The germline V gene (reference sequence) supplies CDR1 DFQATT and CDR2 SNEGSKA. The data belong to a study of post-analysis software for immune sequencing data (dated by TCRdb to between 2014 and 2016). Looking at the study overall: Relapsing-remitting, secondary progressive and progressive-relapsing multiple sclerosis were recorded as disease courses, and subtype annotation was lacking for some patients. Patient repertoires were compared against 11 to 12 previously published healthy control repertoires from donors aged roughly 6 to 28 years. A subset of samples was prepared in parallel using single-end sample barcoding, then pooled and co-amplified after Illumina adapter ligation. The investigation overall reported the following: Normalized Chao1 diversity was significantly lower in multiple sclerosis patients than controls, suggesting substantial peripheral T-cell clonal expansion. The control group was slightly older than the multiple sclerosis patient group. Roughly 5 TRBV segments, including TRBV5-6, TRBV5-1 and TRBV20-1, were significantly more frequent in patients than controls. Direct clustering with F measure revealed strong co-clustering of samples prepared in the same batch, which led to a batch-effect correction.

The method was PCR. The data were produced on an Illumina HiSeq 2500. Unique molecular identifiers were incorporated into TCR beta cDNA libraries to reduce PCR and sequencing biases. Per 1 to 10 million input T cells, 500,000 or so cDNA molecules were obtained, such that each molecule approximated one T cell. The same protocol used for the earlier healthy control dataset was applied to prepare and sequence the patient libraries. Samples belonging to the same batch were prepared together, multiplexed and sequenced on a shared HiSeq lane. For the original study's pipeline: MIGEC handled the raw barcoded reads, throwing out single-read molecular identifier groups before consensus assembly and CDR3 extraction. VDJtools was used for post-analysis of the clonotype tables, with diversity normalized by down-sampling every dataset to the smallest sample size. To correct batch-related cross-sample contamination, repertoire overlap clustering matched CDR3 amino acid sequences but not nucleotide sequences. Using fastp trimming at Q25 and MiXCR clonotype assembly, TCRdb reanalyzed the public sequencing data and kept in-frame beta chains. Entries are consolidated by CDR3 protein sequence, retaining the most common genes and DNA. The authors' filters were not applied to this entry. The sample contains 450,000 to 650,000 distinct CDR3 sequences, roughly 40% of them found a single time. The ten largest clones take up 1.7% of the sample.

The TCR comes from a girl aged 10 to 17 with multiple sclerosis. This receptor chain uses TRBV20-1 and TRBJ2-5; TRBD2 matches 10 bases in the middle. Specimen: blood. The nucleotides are TGCAGTGCTAGAGATTTCCTAGCGGGAGAGGAAGAGACCCAGTACTTC. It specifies CSARDFLAGEEETQYF.